Shown below are 32 T cell receptor beta chains from a single sample sequenced in a study of glioma-infiltrating T cells after dendritic cell vaccination. The protocol was immunoSEQ multiplex PCR, while the TCRdb copy is restricted to in-frame clones and leaves out a portion. Of 90,000 or so clones listed, approximately 87% were seen once; the top ten hold around 3.2%. Sequencing used blood, obtained before dendritic cell vaccination. The receptors were gathered from a human donor with glioblastoma.

The chain carries TRBV5-4 and TRBJ2-1; TRBD2 matches 9 bases. Losses at the gene ends were 0 bases for V and 3 bases for J; bases not matched to a gene: 4. This CDR3 contains 16 residues. CDR1 and CDR2 (germline): SGHNT, YYREEE (reference sequence). CDR3: CASSLEASGNYNEQFF. CDR3 in DNA: TGTGCCAGCAGCTTGGAGGCTAGCGGGAACTACAATGAGCAGTTCTTC.

This clone was recorded only once. V is TRBV2 and J is TRBJ2-4; 9 nucleotides line up with TRBD2. The germline CDR1 and CDR2 sequences are SNHLY and FYNNEI. The CDR3 is made up of 16 amino acids. The V gene end was trimmed by 3 bases and the J gene end by 1 base; junction bases not matched to a gene: 4. In nucleotides, the CDR3 is TGTGCCAGCAGTGACAGCGGGAGGATGGCCAAAAACATTCAGTACTTC. Protein sequence: CASSDSGRMAKNIQYF. Drawing the rest from reference TRBV2 and TRBJ2-4, the complete variable domain is EPEVTQTPSHQVTQMGQEVILRCVPISNHLYFYWYRQILGQKVEFLVSFYNNEISEKSEIFDDQFSVERPDGSNFTLKIRSTKLEDSAMYFCASSDSGRMAKNIQYFGAGTRLSVL.

The J gene is TRBJ2-3, the V gene TRBV7-9; TRBD2 matches at 8 bases. The CDR3 extends over 15 amino acids. Germline CDR1 reads SEHNR; CDR2 reads FQNEAQ (reference sequence). With V trimmed by 3 bases and J by 1 base, 3 bases remained unmatched. CDR3 in DNA: TGTGCCAGCAGCTTTATTAGCGGGGGCACAGATACGCAGTATTTT. Its protein is CASSFISGGTDTQYF.

This clone appeared a single time. The chain links TRBV25-1 to TRBJ1-1, with D possibly TRBD1 on 6 matching bases. CDR1 MGHDK and CDR2 SYGVNS come from the germline V gene. V dropped 6 bases and J dropped 4 bases, with 15 bases sitting between them. This CDR3 contains 14 residues. The CDR3, as DNA: TGTGCCAGCAGGAGGGGGGGGCCGACCACTGAAGCTTTCTTT. It translates to CASRRGGPTTEAFF.

In the case of this clone: Germline is not matched at one junction end, which may reflect a read error. The chain employs TRBV18 and TRBJ2-7; TRBD1 matches at 12 bases. The length of the CDR3 is 17 residues. Germline lookup yields CDR1 KGHSH and CDR2 LQKENI. CDR3 in DNA: TGTGCTAGCTATAAAGGCGGGACAGGGGGCGCTTTTAACGAGCAGTACTTC. Its translation is CASYKGGTGGAFNEQYF.

This rearrangement joins TRBV14 to TRBJ2-7; the D gene is possibly TRBD1 (5 bases). Trimming stripped 3 bases from V and 3 bases from J, with 12 bases between. The CDR3 is 14 residues long. Germline-derived CDR1 and CDR2 are SGHDN and FVKESK. The DNA for the CDR3 is TGTGCCAGCAGCCAGGGGCTCCTATTCTACGAGCAGTACTTC. Protein product: CASSQGLLFYEQYF.

This clone appeared once. The gene calls are TRBV6-5 and TRBJ1-2, with 8 positions matching TRBD1. CDR3 length equals 13 residues. The germline CDR1 and CDR2 sequences are MNHEY and SVGAGI. The trim removed 4 bases at V and 6 bases at J, leaving 4 bases unmatched. CDR3 region: CASSFSTGDGYTF. CDR3 coding DNA: TGTGCCAGCAGTTTCTCGACAGGGGATGGCTACACCTTC.

This chain's CDR3 is CASSPGGVSEQYF. The CDR3 bases are TGTGCCAGCAGCCCCGGAGGGGTCTCCGAGCAGTACTTC. This chain joins TRBV7-6 and TRBJ2-7, with D maybe TRBD2 (6 bases). The CDR3 sequence is 13 residues long. Germline V lookup: CDR1 SGHVS, CDR2 FNYEAQ. Trimming cost V 5 bases and J 6 bases, with 14 bases left between them.

The chain is built from TRBV6-1 and TRBJ1-5, with 8 bases that match TRBD1. The CDR3 is 14 residues long. Germline CDR1 and CDR2: MNHNS and SASEGT. V was clipped by 3 bases and J by 11 bases; unmatched bases: 9. DNA for the CDR3: TGTGCCAGCAGTGAGAGGACAGGGAGGGTAGCCCAGCATTTT. This encodes CASSERTGRVAQHF.

This clone is a singleton in its sample. The V call is TRBV5-6, the J call TRBJ2-5; 7 bases line up with TRBD1. The CDR3 contains 14 residues. V trimming: 3 bases; J trimming: 5 bases; junction bases outside the gene matches: 7. Germline loops: CDR1 SGHDT, CDR2 YYEEEE. CDR3 residues: CASSSRGGEETQYF. The CDR3 nucleotides are TGTGCCAGCAGCTCAAGAGGGGGCGAGGAGACCCAGTACTTC.

The chain uses TRBV15 and TRBJ2-4; D might be TRBD2 (5 bases). Germline assignment: CDR1 LNHNV and CDR2 YYDKDF (reference sequence). The CDR3 loop spans 13 amino acids. Trimming took off 9 bases at V and 0 bases at J, with 9 bases between the two ends. DNA for the CDR3: TGTGCCACGCAGGACTTAGCCAAAAACATTCAGTACTTC. This codes for CATQDLAKNIQYF.

The CDR3 DNA sequence: TGTGCCAGCAGAGGACAGGGGGCGCCGAACACTGAAGCTTTCTTT. Its protein product is CASRGQGAPNTEAFF. V and J are TRBV7-2 and TRBJ1-1; 11 nucleotides line up with TRBD1. The CDR3 consists of 15 residues. Looked up from germline, CDR1 is SGHTA and CDR2 is FQGNSA. The junction had 4 bases not matched to a gene; V was cut back by 6 bases and J by 1 base. Full variable domain (outside the CDR3, taken from reference TRBV7-2 and TRBJ1-1): GAGVSQSPSNKVTEKGKDVELRCDPISGHTALYWYRQSLGQGLEFLIYFQGNSAPDKSGLPSDRFSAERTGGSVSTLTIQRTQQEDSAVYLCASRGQGAPNTEAFFGQGTRLTVV.

The chain uses TRBV29-1 and TRBJ2-5; possible D gene TRBD1, 6 bases. The length of the CDR3 is 12 residues. In germline, CDR1 is SQVTM, CDR2 ANQGSEA. The ends were cut back, 7 bases at V and 3 bases at J, with 12 bases in the middle. Here the CDR3 DNA reads TGCAGCGCTATACAGGGCGAAGAGACCCAGTACTTC. Its translation: CSAIQGEETQYF.

This clone has only one observation. This chain joins TRBV2 and TRBJ2-3; 8 bases map to TRBD1. Germline V CDR1 and CDR2: SNHLY, FYNNEI. J was trimmed by 0 bases and V by 4 bases; bases with no gene match: 15. The CDR3 loop spans 19 amino acids. DNA of the CDR3: TGTGCCAGCAGTGGATGGGCAGGGGGCGGTACCGATAGCACAGATACGCAGTATTTT. Residues: CASSGWAGGGTDSTDTQYF.

The rearrangement joins TRBV7-9 to TRBJ1-4; D not resolved. Trimming removed 3 bases from V and 7 bases from J, with 15 bases in between. The CDR3 extends over 15 amino acids. Germline V gene data show CDR1 as SEHNR and CDR2 as FQNEAQ (reference sequence). The DNA for the CDR3 is TGTGCCAGCAGCTTCCAGAGGAAAGACGGTGAAAAACTGTTTTTT. Protein product: CASSFQRKDGEKLFF.

The V and J genes are TRBV7-2 and TRBJ2-7; 7 nucleotides align to TRBD1. The trim removed 5 bases at V and 3 bases at J, leaving 7 bases unmatched. This CDR3 spans 14 amino acids. Germline values: CDR1 SGHTA, CDR2 FQGNSA. CDR3 region: CASSHGTVIYEQYF. The CDR3 nucleotides read TGTGCCAGCAGCCACGGGACAGTCATCTACGAGCAGTACTTC.

The CDR3 nucleotides are TGCGCCAGCAGCCTTCGGGACTCATTGAGGGAGCAGTACTTC. The encoded protein is CASSLRDSLREQYF. The chain recombines TRBV4-1 with TRBJ2-7, with D maybe TRBD2 (6 bases). Trimming left V 4 bases short and J 7 bases short, with 17 bases between. The CDR3 length is 14 residues. CDR1 MGHRA and CDR2 YSYEKL come from the germline V gene.

The V gene is TRBV4-1, the J gene TRBJ2-2; 7 nucleotides line up with TRBD1. With 6 bases clipped from V and 4 bases from J, the junction kept 5 bases outside the gene matches. The CDR3 contains 14 residues. The germline V gene encodes CDR1 MGHRA and CDR2 YSYEKL. The CDR3 DNA reads TGCGCCAGCAGTCTACAGGGGACCACCGGGGAGCTGTTTTTT. This gives the protein CASSLQGTTGELFF.

The genes are TRBV6-1 and TRBJ2-3, with 9 bases that match TRBD2. CDR3 length equals 16 residues. Losses at the gene ends were 4 bases for V and 5 bases for J; bases not matched to a gene: 10. Germline V gene lookup returns CDR1 MNHNS and CDR2 SASEGT. The CDR3 DNA sequence: TGTGCCAGCAGTGCCCCACGCGGGGGGGCCGGAGATACGCAGTATTTT. Its protein is CASSAPRGGAGDTQYF.

The chain employs TRBV2 and TRBJ2-7; 9 nucleotides match TRBD1. V was clipped by 6 bases and J by 6 bases; unmatched bases: 15. Looked up from germline, CDR1 is SNHLY and CDR2 is FYNNEI. This CDR3 contains 16 residues. Here the CDR3 DNA reads TGTGCCAGCAGGGTCTCCGGGACAGGGTATTCGGGCGAGCAGTACTTC. This gives the protein CASRVSGTGYSGEQYF.

In its sample, this clone was seen a few times. J is TRBJ1-6 and V is TRBV5-6; 9 nucleotides align to TRBD1. V dropped 5 bases and J dropped 7; count of bases not matched to a gene: 7. CDR3 length: 15 residues. Germline CDR1 is SGHDT and CDR2 is YYEEEE. The CDR3 loop is CASRPGTGSNSPLHF. CDR3 coding DNA: TGTGCCAGCAGGCCCGGGACAGGGAGCAATTCACCCCTCCACTTT.

The rearrangement uses TRBV7-2 and TRBJ2-5; the match to TRBD1 covers 8 bases. The V and J ends lost 5 bases and 7 bases, in that order; junction bases with no gene match: 6. CDR1 is SGHTA and CDR2 is FQGNSA in the germline V gene. CDR3 length equals 13 residues. CDR3 in DNA: TGTGCCAGCAGCATCGGACAGGGAGTGACCCAGTACTTC. Residues: CASSIGQGVTQYF.

The chain employs TRBV4-2 and TRBJ2-7; tentatively, D is TRBD1 (5 bases). V was shortened by 1 base and J by 3 bases, with 7 bases between the two germline ends. The CDR3 loop spans 13 amino acids. The germline V gene encodes CDR1 LGHNA and CDR2 YNFKEQ. The CDR3 sequence: CASSQGQLYEQYF. The CDR3 nucleotides read TGTGCCAGCAGCCAAGGACAGCTCTACGAGCAGTACTTC.

This clone came up once. V usage is TRBV6-1 and J usage is TRBJ1-1; D is ambiguous. The V gene's germline CDR1 is MNHNS and CDR2 SASEGT. Trimming took off 6 bases at V and 8 bases at J, with 13 bases between the two ends. The CDR3 loop spans 12 amino acids. The CDR3 DNA reads as TGTGCCAGCAGGGAATGGGCCCTAGAAGCTTTCTTT. Its translation: CASREWALEAFF.

This rearrangement joins TRBV15 to TRBJ2-3; no definite D call. The CDR3 has 12 residues. V gave up 0 bases and J gave up 6 bases, with 4 bases separating them. CDR1 LNHNV and CDR2 YYDKDF come from the germline V gene (reference sequence). The DNA of the CDR3 is TGTGCCACCAGCAGAGATATCGATACGCAGTATTTT. Protein product: CATSRDIDTQYF.

The genes are TRBV5-4 and TRBJ1-1; tentative D call: TRBD1 (6 bases). Germline values: CDR1 SGHNT, CDR2 YYREEE (reference sequence). The CDR3 spans 13 residues. V was pared by 2 bases and J by 11 bases, with 16 bases between. The CDR3 reads CASSLLGQPPAFF. The CDR3 bases are TGTGCCAGCAGCTTACTGGGACAACCGCCCGCTTTCTTT.

V is TRBV13 and J is TRBJ1-6; no firm D call. The germline V and J ends were trimmed by 2 bases and 0 bases, with 5 bases remaining between them. Germline loops: CDR1 PRHDT, CDR2 FYEKMQ (reference sequence). The CDR3 runs to 15 residues. This CDR3 is CASSLPSSYNSPLHF. Here the CDR3 DNA reads TGTGCCAGCAGCTTACCGAGCTCCTATAATTCACCCCTCCACTTT.

The chain uses TRBV7-9 and TRBJ2-7; TRBD2 might be the D (7 bases). Germline CDR1 SEHNR, CDR2 FQNEAQ (reference sequence). The CDR3 runs to 14 residues. Trimming stripped 5 bases from V and 3 bases from J, with 14 bases between. The CDR3 DNA reads TGTGCCAGCAGCAGGGGGGAGGGCGGCTACGAGCAGTACTTC. Translation: CASSRGEGGYEQYF.

A single count supports this clone. The chain employs TRBV5-6 and TRBJ2-1; 8 bases agree with TRBD2. This CDR3 region has 17 residues. The trim removed 0 bases at V and 12 bases at J, leaving 17 bases unmatched. Germline CDR1 SGHDT, CDR2 YYEEEE. The CDR3 DNA sequence: TGTGCCAGCAGCTTGGGGAGGGGGGGAGCGGGAGAGTCTCGGCAGTTCTTC. Translation: CASSLGRGGAGESRQFF.

This clone was observed a single time. The chain uses TRBV21-1 and TRBJ2-7; the D segment call TRBD2 is taken from the table without a DNA check. TRBV21-1 is assigned pseudogene status. This CDR3 is built from 13 residues. The CDR3, as DNA: TGTGCCAGCAGCAACGGGGTTACCTACGAGCAGTACTTC. Its translation is CASSNGVTYEQYF.

The J gene is TRBJ2-7, the V gene TRBV2; 11 positions match TRBD1. Germline CDR1 reads SNHLY; CDR2 reads FYNNEI. The CDR3 is made up of 13 amino acids. Germline trimming cut 6 bases from V and 8 bases from J; bases unmatched to any gene: 6. The CDR3 DNA reads TGTGCCAGCAGAGACCGGGACAGGGGGAAGCAGTACTTC. Translation: CASRDRDRGKQYF.

This chain links TRBV9 with TRBJ2-7; 10 bases are a match to TRBD2. There are 15 residues in the CDR3. The J segment lost 2 bases and the V segment lost 4 bases, leaving 6 bases of the junction unmatched. Looked up from germline, CDR1 is SGDLS and CDR2 is YYNGEE. The CDR3 region is CASSLLAGPTYEQYF. Here the CDR3 DNA reads TGTGCCAGCAGCCTACTAGCGGGACCCACCTACGAGCAGTACTTC.